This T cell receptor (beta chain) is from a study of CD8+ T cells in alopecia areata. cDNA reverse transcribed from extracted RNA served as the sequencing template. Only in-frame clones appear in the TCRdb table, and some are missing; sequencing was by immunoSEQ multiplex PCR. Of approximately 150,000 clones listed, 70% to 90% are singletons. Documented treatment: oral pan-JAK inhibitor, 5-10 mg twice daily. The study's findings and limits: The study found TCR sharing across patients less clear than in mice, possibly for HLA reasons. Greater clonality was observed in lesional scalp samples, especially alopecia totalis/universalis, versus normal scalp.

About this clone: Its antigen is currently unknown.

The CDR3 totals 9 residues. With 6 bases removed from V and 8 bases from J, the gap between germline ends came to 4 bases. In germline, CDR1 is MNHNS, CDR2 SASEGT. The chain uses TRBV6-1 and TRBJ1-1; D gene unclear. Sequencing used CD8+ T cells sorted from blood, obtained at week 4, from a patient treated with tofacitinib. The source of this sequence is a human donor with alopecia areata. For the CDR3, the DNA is TGTGCCAGCAGCCCCGAAGCTTTCTTT. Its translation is CASSPEAFF.